This TCR beta chain was profiled in a study of Ad26.COV2.S vaccination and SARS-CoV-2 variants (dated by TCRdb to the early 2020s). Background on the whole study: Vaccine-arm donors were drawn from COV1001, a multicentre, randomized, double-blind, placebo-controlled phase I-IIa trial of Ad26.COV2.S in healthy adults. Ad26.COV2.S was administered intramuscularly at 5 x 10^10 or 1 x 10^11 viral particles, either as a single shot or as two shots given 56 days apart. TCRbeta repertoire sequencing served as the tool for gauging how specific and how broad the SARS-CoV-2-reactive T cell receptors were following Ad26.COV2.S vaccination. The TCR-sequenced set comprised approximately 30 samples: some 20 Ad26.COV2.S vaccine recipients, 5 placebo recipients and 8 SARS-CoV-2 convalescent individuals. Participants in the trial were split at random into five groups of five each, receiving low-dose or high-dose Ad26.COV2.S once or twice, or else placebo on both occasions. Blinding of investigators to trial group allocation was maintained during experiments and outcome assessment.

Sample treatment or condition, as interpreted from the label and publication: 15 to 20 received Ad26.COV2.S at low or high dose, single or two shots; roughly five received placebo; per-sample allocation not given. For vaccine and placebo recipients, the sequenced repertoires came from samples collected on day 63 after the first injection. Between 29 July and 7 August 2020, Cohort 1b enrolled fewer than 30 adults aged 18-55 years at one site in Boston, USA. Ad26.COV2.S consisted of a replication-incompetent adenovirus type 26 vector by which a prefusion-stabilized SARS-CoV-2 spike protein from the original Wuhan strain was expressed. In regard to this clone: Which antigen it targets is not known. No base qualities exist here, and no much larger clone lies one base off it.

TCRbeta CDR3 regions were sequenced with the immunoSEQ Assay. After extraction, genomic DNA underwent amplification by bias-controlled multiplex PCR, followed by high-throughput sequencing. As for the authors' bioinformatics: To quantify the absolute abundance of each unique TCRbeta CDR3 region, sequences were collapsed and filtered. T cell fraction was estimated by normalization of TCRbeta template counts to usable DNA, with usable DNA being measured through amplification of reference genes present in all nucleated cells. Repertoire TCRs were annotated as SARS-CoV-2-specific by exact matching of V gene, CDR3 amino acid sequence and J gene to a known reactive TCR set. The reference SARS-CoV-2 TCR set was derived from MIRA and filtered for enrichment in COVID-19-positive ImmuneCODE repertoires, a step that removed public or cross-reactive TCRs. Using the MIRA antigens, annotated TCRs were further analysed by specific ORF or by position within an ORF. Breadth was defined as the number of annotated unique rearrangements divided by the total number of unique productive rearrangements, and depth was defined as the summed frequency of the annotated unique rearrangements. Two-sided Wilcoxon rank-sum tests were applied when comparing TCR breadth between groups. Here the immuneACCESS table is served through TCRdb, limited to in-frame sequences with V and J called. Missing clones are a known gap in these copies; in checked studies unresolved V genes cover under half, and the rest lacks a known reason. V and J calls and clone size are copied from that table; D and trimming were computed from the DNA. This sample comprises some 300,000 clones, roughly 80% of them detected only once. The leading ten clones occupy 2.1% of the sample.

For CDR1 and CDR2, the germline V gene lists SGHNT and YENEEA. V is clipped by 1 base and J by 8 bases, and the sequence between their germline boundaries is 16 bases long. The CDR3, from cysteine to phenylalanine, totals 15 residues. The sequence is cut down to CDR3 DNA, 45 bases in frame from base 1. Overall study results and their limits: Comparable non-spike TCR breadth was observed between vaccine and placebo recipients, consistent with only spike being contained in the vaccine. The authors noted that the TCR breadth and depth analyses may have underestimated total T cell responses. The study lacked the statistical power to compare responses across vaccine doses or regimens. After vaccination, spike-specific CD8+ and CD4+ T cell responses were reported to show substantial breadth. Spike-specific TCR breadth was higher in Ad26.COV2.S recipients than in placebo recipients (P = 0.0014).

This clonotype originated in a person aged 18-65 years who received the Ad26.COV2.S COVID-19 vaccine or a placebo. The sequence links TRBV11-3 to TRBJ2-3; the D call is possibly TRBD1 or TRBD2, each sharing 6 bases. The input for sequencing was peripheral blood, taken in a trial of Ad26.COV2.S vaccine versus placebo. Here the CDR3 is given as CASSLVYGGEVTQYF. DNA sequence: TGTGCCAGCAGCTTAGTTTACGGGGGCGAGGTTACGCAGTATTTT.